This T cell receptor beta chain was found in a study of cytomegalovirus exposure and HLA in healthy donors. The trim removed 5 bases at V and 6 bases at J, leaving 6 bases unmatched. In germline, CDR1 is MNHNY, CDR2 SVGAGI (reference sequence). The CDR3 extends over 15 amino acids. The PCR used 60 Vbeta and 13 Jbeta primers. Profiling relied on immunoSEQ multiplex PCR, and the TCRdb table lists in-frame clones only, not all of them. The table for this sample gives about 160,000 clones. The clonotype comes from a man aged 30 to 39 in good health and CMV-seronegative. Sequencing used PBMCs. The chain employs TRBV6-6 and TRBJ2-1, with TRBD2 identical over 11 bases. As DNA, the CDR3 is TGTGCCAGCAGTCCACTAGCGGGAGCTTTCAATGAGCAGTTCTTC. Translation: CASSPLAGAFNEQFF.